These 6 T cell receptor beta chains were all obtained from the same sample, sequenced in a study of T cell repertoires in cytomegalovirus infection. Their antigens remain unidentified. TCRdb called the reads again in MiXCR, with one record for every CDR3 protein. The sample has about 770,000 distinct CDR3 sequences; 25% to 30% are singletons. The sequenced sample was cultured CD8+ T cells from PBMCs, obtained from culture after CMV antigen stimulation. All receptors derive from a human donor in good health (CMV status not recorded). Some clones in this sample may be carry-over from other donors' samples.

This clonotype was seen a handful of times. CDR3 nucleotides: TGTGCCAGCAGCACCAGGGGGCGGGAGACCCAGTACTTC. It encodes CASSTRGRETQYF. V gene TRBV7-6 combines with J gene TRBJ2-5, with 8 bases matching TRBD1. V dropped 5 bases and J dropped 5; count of bases not matched to a gene: 4. The germline CDR1 and CDR2 sequences are SGHVS and FNYEAQ. This CDR3 contains 13 residues.

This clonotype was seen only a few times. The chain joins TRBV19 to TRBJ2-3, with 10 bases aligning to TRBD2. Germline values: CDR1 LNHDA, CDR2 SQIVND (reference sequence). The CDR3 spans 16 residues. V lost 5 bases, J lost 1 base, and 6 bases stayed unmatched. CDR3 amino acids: CASSADGTSGTDTQYF. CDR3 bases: TGTGCCAGTAGTGCAGATGGGACTAGCGGCACAGATACGCAGTATTTT.

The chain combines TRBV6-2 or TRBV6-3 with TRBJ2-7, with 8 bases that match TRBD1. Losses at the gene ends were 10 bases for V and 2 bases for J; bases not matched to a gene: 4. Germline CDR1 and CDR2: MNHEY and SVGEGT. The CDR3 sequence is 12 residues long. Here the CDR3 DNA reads TGTGCCACAGGGGGCCCTACCTACGAGCAGTACGTC. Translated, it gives CATGGPTYEQYV.

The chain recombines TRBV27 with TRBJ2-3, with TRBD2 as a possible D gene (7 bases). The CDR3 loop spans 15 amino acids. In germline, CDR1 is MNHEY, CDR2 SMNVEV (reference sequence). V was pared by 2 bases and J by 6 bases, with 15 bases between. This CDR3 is CASSLGGALPDTQYF. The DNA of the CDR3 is TGTGCCAGCAGTTTAGGGGGGGCGCTTCCCGATACGCAGTATTTT.

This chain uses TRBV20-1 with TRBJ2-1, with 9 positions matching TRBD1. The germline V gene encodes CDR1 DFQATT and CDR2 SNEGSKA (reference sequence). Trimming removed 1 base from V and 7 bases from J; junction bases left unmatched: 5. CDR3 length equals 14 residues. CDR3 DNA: TGCAGTGCTAGAGGCAGGGGGACAGGGAATGAGCAGTTCTTC. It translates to CSARGRGTGNEQFF.

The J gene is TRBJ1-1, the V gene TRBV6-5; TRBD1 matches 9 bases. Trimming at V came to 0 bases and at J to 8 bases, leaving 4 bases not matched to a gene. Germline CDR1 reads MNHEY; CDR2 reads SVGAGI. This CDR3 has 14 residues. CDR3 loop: CASSYSGTGPEAFF. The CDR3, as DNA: TGTGCCAGCAGTTACTCAGGGACAGGGCCCGAAGCTTTCTTT.